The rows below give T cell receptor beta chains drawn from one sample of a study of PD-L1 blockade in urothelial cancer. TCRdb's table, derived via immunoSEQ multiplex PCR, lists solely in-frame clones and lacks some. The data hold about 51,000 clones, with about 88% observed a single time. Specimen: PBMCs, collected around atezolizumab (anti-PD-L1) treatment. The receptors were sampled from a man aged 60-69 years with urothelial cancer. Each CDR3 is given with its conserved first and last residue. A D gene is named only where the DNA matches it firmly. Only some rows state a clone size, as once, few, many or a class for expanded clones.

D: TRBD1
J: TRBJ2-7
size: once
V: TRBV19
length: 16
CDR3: CASSIDVTGGSYEQYF
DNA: TGTGCCAGTAGTATAGATGTCACAGGGGGTTCATACGAGCAGTACTTC

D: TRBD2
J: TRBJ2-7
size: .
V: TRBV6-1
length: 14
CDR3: CASIPAGGPYEQYF
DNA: TGTGCCAGCATTCCAGCGGGAGGGCCCTACGAGCAGTACTTC

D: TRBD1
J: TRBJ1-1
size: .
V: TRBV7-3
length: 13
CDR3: CASSAAGGTEAFF
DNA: TGTGCCAGCAGCGCTGCAGGGGGGACTGAAGCTTTCTTT

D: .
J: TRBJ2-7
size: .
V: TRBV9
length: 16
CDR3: CASSVGLEGIQYEQYF
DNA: TGTGCCAGCAGCGTAGGGCTGGAGGGGATTCAATACGAGCAGTACTTC

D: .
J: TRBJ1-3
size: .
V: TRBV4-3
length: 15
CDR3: CASSQGLGAGNTIYF
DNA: TGCGCCAGCAGCCAAGGGTTAGGGGCTGGAAACACCATATATTTT

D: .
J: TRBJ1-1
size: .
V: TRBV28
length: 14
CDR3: CASRRGGLNTEAFF
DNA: TGTGCCAGCCGCCGGGGGGGCCTGAACACTGAAGCTTTCTTT

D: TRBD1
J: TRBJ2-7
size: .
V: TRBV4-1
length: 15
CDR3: CASSQAQGAIYEQYF
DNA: TGCGCCAGCAGCCAAGCACAGGGGGCTATCTACGAGCAGTACTTC

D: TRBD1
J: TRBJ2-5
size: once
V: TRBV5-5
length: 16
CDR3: CASSSTGTAYQETQYF
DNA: TGTGCCAGCAGCTCAACCGGGACAGCGTACCAAGAGACCCAGTACTTC

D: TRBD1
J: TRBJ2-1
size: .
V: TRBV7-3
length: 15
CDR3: CASSPTGARTNEQFF
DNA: TGTGCCAGCAGCCCTACAGGGGCTCGAACCAATGAGCAGTTCTTC

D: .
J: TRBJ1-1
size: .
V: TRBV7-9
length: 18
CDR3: CASSLGRRLGAGGTEAFF
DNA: TGTGCCAGCAGCTTAGGTAGAAGGTTAGGGGCAGGCGGAACTGAAGCTTTCTTT

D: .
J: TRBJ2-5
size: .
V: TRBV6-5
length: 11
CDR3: CASTNGETQYF
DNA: TGTGCCAGCACCAACGGGGAGACCCAGTACTTC

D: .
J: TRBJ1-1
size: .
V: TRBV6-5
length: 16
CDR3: CASSYRSGVRNTEAFF
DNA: TGTGCCAGCAGTTACCGCTCGGGGGTTAGGAACACTGAAGCTTTCTTT

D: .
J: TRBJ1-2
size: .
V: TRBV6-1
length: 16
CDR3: CASSETFTGHLKGYTF
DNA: TGTGCCAGCAGTGAAACATTTACGGGACACCTGAAGGGCTACACCTTC

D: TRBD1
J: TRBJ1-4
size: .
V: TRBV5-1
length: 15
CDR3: CARRWTGKGNEKLFF
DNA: TGCGCCAGACGGTGGACAGGGAAGGGTAATGAAAAACTGTTTTTT

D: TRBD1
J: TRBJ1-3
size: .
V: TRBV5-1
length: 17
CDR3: CASSSTGPPTSGNTIYF
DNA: TGCGCCAGCAGCTCGACAGGGCCCCCGACCTCTGGAAACACCATATATTTT

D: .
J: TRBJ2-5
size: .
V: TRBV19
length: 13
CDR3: CASSTGWAETQYF
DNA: TGTGCCAGTAGTACAGGGTGGGCAGAGACCCAGTACTTC

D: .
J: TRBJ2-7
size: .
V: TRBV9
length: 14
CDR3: CASSVGQGTYEQYF
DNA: TGTGCCAGCAGCGTAGGCCAGGGGACCTACGAGCAGTACTTC

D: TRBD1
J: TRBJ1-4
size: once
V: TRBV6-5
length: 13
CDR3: CASRGQGGEKLFF
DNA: TGTGCCAGCAGGGGACAGGGAGGCGAAAAACTGTTTTTT